This T cell receptor (beta chain) originates from a study of blood T cell repertoires in COVID-19. Study details: Researchers got acute and convalescent COVID-19 samples from the United States, Italy and Spain. T cells, B-cell-depleted T cells, or PBMCs supplied cDNA or gDNA.

Ten or more counts support this clone. The protocol was immunoSEQ multiplex PCR, while the TCRdb copy is restricted to in-frame clones and leaves out a portion. The profile shows about 150,000 clones, more than 70% of them singletons. The V gene's germline CDR1 is SEHNR and CDR2 FQNEAQ (reference sequence). The ends lost 5 bases at V and 7 bases at J; junction bases unmatched: 10. CDR3 length: 15 amino acids. This clonotype was obtained from an elderly woman with active or convalescent COVID-19. The J gene is TRBJ2-1, the V gene TRBV7-9; 8 positions match TRBD2. Sample: peripheral blood. CDR3 DNA sequence: TGTGCCAGCAGCCCCGGGAGGGCCAGGTATAATGAGCAGTTCTTC. Its protein product is CASSPGRARYNEQFF.